Presented here are 12 T cell receptor beta chains from one specimen sequenced in a study of T cells in Graves' hyperthyroidism and ophthalmopathy. Template material for amplifying TCR beta CDR3 regions consisted of RNA transcripts. Using the HTBI primer set, a first-round RT-PCR was run on the TCR CDR3. TCRdb reprocessed the multiplex PCR reads with MiXCR, giving one entry per CDR3 protein. The sample records approximately 600,000 distinct CDR3 sequences, about 16% being singletons. Sequences were obtained from blood. The receptors originated from a woman under 40 with Graves' hyperthyroidism.

V gene TRBV28 combines with J gene TRBJ1-2; D is ambiguous. This CDR3 is 11 amino acids long. Germline CDR1 and CDR2: MDHEN and SYDVKM. Trimming cost V 5 bases and J 3 bases, with 4 bases left between them. The CDR3 loop reads CASSRYYGYTF. DNA for the CDR3: TGTGCCAGCAGTAGGTACTATGGCTACACCTTC.

This clonotype was observed at least ten times. In DNA form, the CDR3 reads TGTGCCACCCCCGCGGGGGCAGATACGCAGTATTTT. This translates into CATPAGADTQYF. V and J are TRBV2 and TRBJ2-3, with TRBD2 identical over 7 bases. The V gene end was trimmed by 10 bases and the J gene end by 4 bases; junction bases not matched to a gene: 5. Germline V gives CDR1 SNHLY, CDR2 FYNNEI. This CDR3 region has 12 residues.

Remarks on this clonotype: This could be a read error, since a much larger clone is one nucleotide away. No conserved phenylalanine or tryptophan is present at the end of the CDR3, so a read error is the likely explanation. The chain carries TRBV13 and TRBJ2-5, with D unclear. V was cut by 0 bases and J by 3 bases, with 11 bases left in between. There are 15 residues in the CDR3. Germline CDR1 reads PRHDT; CDR2 reads FYEKMQ (reference sequence). The CDR3 sequence is CASSLGGLAEETQYS. As DNA, the CDR3 is TGTGCCAGCAGCTTAGGAGGGTTGGCGGAAGAGACCCAGTACTCC.

There are many counts of this clonotype. The gene calls are TRBV3-1 and TRBJ2-3; D is undetermined. Trimming pared 1 base from V and 2 bases from J, leaving 10 bases between. CDR1 and CDR2 from the germline V gene are LGHDT and YNNKEL (reference sequence). The CDR3 sequence is 15 residues long. In DNA form, the CDR3 reads TGTGCCAGCAGCCAAGGCCTGCCCTACACAGATACGCAGTATTTT. It encodes CASSQGLPYTDTQYF.

The sample holds a few counts of this clonotype. The chain has TRBV5-1 and TRBJ2-5, with D tentatively TRBD1 or TRBD2 (5 bases each). Germline V CDR1 and CDR2: SGHRS, YFSETQ. This CDR3 is built from 15 residues. Trimming cost V 1 base and J 3 bases, with 13 bases left between them. In DNA, the CDR3 is TGCGCCAGCAGCTTGCAGGGACGCTCTGAAGAGACCCAGTACTTC. Encoded protein: CASSLQGRSEETQYF.

In its sample, this clonotype was seen many times. The CDR3 spells CSARDRLTSTDTQYF. In nucleotides, the CDR3 is TGCAGTGCTAGAGACCGTCTTACTAGCACAGATACGCAGTATTTT. The chain recombines TRBV20-1 with TRBJ2-3; no clear D gene. The length of the CDR3 is 15 residues. Germline lookup yields CDR1 DFQATT and CDR2 SNEGSKA (reference sequence). V lost 0 bases and J 0 bases, leaving 10 bases between the germline ends.

This clonotype was recorded at least ten times. The V and J genes are TRBV20-1 and TRBJ2-7, with D unclear. Trimming took off 3 bases at V and 3 bases at J, with 3 bases between the two ends. CDR3 length: 10 amino acids. Per the germline V gene, CDR1 is DFQATT and CDR2 is SNEGSKA (reference sequence). The DNA for the CDR3 is TGCAGTGCTAGTAACTACGAGCAGTACTTC. Amino acid sequence: CSASNYEQYF.

This clonotype has at least ten counts. This sequence joins TRBV6-1 and TRBJ2-2, with D possibly TRBD2 on 6 matching bases. CDR1 MNHNS and CDR2 SASEGT come from the germline V gene. With 3 bases removed from V and 1 base from J, the gap between germline ends came to 9 bases. This CDR3 spans 15 amino acids. The CDR3 is CASSDLEGNTGELFF. The CDR3 DNA is TGTGCCAGCAGTGATTTGGAGGGGAACACCGGGGAGCTGTTTTTT.

This clonotype was detected many times. CDR3 in DNA: TGTGCCAGCAGCTCTGAAACGGGGACTAGCGACTCGAATGAGCAGTTCTTC. This translates into CASSSETGTSDSNEQFF. V and J are TRBV7-9 and TRBJ2-1; 10 bases agree with TRBD2. Germline CDR1 reads SEHNR; CDR2 reads FQNEAQ (reference sequence). The CDR3 totals 17 residues. After removal of 4 bases from V and 7 bases from J, the junction contained 13 bases not matched to a gene. Using reference TRBV7-9 and TRBJ2-1 for the parts outside the CDR3, the full variable domain is DTGVSQNPRHKITKRGQNVTFRCDPISEHNRLYWYRQTLGQGPEFLTYFQNEAQLEKSRLLSDRFSAERPKGSFSTLEIQRTEQGDSAMYLCASSSETGTSDSNEQFFGPGTRLTVL.

This clonotype has more than one count but fewer than ten. As DNA, the CDR3 is TGTGCCAGCAGCTTAGCTATGGGGGCGGATAATGAGCAGTTCTTC. This codes for CASSLAMGADNEQFF. The V call is TRBV5-4, the J call TRBJ2-1, with D perhaps matching TRBD1 (6 bases). Germline V lookup: CDR1 SGHNT, CDR2 YYREEE (reference sequence). The CDR3 extends over 15 amino acids. The V gene lost 2 bases and the J gene lost 7 bases, with 16 bases spanning the gap. The full variable domain, its missing parts supplied by reference TRBV5-4 and TRBJ2-1, is ETGVTQSPTHLIKTRGQQVTLRCSSQSGHNTVSWYQQALGQGPQFIFQYYREEENGRGNFPPRFSGLQFPNYSSELNVNALELDDSALYLCASSLAMGADNEQFFGPGTRLTVL.

Note on this clonotype: Because the CDR3 is missing its conserved closing phenylalanine or tryptophan, this is likely a read error. V gene TRBV9 combines with J gene TRBJ2-2; D gene unclear. The CDR3 is 12 residues long. Germline CDR1 SGDLS, CDR2 YYNGEE. V lost 2 bases and J lost 4, with 3 bases in between. The CDR3 region has the DNA TGTGCCAGCAGCGTTATCACCGGGGAGCTGTTTTCT. Translation gives CASSVITGELFS.

This clonotype was recorded a few times. V gene TRBV6-1 combines with J gene TRBJ1-5; D ambiguous. This CDR3 has 10 residues. V lost 3 bases and J lost 9, with 3 bases in between. Germline V gene lookup returns CDR1 MNHNS and CDR2 SASEGT. CDR3 in DNA: TGTGCCAGCAGTGATTGGCCCCAGCATTTT. Translating gives CASSDWPQHF.